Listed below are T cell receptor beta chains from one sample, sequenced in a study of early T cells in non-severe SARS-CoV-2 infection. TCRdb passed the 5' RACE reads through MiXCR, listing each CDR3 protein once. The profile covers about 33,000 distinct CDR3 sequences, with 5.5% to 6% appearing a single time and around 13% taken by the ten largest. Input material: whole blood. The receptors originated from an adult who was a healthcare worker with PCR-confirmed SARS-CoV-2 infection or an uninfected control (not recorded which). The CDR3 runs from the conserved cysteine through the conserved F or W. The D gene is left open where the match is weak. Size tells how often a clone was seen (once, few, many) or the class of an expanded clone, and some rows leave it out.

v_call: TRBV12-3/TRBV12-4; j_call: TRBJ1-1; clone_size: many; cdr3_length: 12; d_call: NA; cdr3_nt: TGTGCCAGCAGTCCCGGGGGGACTGAAGCTTTCTTT; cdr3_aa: CASSPGGTEAFF
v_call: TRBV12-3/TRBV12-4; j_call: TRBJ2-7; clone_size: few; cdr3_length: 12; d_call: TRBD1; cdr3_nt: TGTGCCAGCAGTGGGACAGCCTACGAGCAGTACTTC; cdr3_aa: CASSGTAYEQYF
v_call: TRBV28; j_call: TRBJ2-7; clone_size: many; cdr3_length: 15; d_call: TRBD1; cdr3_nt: TGTGCCAGCAGGAGACGGACAGGGGGGTCGAGGGAGCAGTACTTC; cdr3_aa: CASRRRTGGSREQYF
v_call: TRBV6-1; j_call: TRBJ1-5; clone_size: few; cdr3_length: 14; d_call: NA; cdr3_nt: TGTGCCAGCAGTGAAGGGCGGGGGGCTCAGCCCCAGCATTTT; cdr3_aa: CASSEGRGAQPQHF
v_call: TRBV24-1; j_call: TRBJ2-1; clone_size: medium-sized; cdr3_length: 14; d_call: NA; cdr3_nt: TGTGCCACCAGTGAATCCTTATGGGGAGGAGAGCAGTTCTTC; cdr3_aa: CATSESLWGGEQFF
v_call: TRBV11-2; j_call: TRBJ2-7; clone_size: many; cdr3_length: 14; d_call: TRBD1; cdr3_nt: TGTGCCAGCAGCCTCACGGACAGGGGAACCGAGCAGTACTTC; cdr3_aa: CASSLTDRGTEQYF
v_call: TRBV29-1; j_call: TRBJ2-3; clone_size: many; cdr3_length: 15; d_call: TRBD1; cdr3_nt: TGCAGCGTCCAAACAGGGGGGCGGGGCACAGATACGCAGTATTTT; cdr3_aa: CSVQTGGRGTDTQYF
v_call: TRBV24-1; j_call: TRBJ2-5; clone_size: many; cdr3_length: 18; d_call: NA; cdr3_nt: TGTGCCACCAGTGATTTGACTAAGGATAGGGGCAGTCAAGAGACCCAGTACTTC; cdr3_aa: CATSDLTKDRGSQETQYF
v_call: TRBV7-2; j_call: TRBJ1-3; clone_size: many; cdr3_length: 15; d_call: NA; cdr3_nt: TGTGCCAGCAGCCGCAGCGGGGATTCTGGAAACACCATATATTTT; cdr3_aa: CASSRSGDSGNTIYF
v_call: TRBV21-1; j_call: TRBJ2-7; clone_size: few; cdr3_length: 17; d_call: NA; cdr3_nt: TGTGCCAGCAGCAAAATGTTGGGGGACAGGGGGTCACACGAGCAGTACTTC; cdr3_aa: CASSKMLGDRGSHEQYF
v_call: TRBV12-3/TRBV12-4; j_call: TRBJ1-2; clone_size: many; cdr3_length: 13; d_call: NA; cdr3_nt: TGTGCCAGCAGTTTAGGCGCGGGCTATGGCTACACCTTC; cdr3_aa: CASSLGAGYGYTF
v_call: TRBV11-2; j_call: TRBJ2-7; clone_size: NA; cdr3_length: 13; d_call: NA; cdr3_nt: TGTGCCAGCAGCTCACTAGTCCCAATGGAGCAGTACTTC; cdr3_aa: CASSSLVPMEQYF
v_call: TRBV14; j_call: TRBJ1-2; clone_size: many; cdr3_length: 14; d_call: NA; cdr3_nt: TGTGCCAGCAGCCAAGAGGGCAAAGCGAGTGGCTACACCTTC; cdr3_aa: CASSQEGKASGYTF
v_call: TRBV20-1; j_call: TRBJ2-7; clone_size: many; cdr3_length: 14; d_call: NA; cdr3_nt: TGCAGTGCTAGAGGGGCAGGGGTCCTGGGGGAGCAGTACTTC; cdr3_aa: CSARGAGVLGEQYF
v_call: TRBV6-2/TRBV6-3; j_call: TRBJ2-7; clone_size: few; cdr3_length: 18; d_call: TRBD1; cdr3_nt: TGTGCCAGCAGTTACCCGACAGGGATGAGTGGCCTGTGGGGCGAGCAGTACTTC; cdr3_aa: CASSYPTGMSGLWGEQYF
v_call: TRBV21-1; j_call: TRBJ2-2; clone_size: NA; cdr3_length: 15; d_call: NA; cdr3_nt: TGTGCCAGTTGGGAGGGGCCGCCGAACACCGGGGAGCTGTTTTTT; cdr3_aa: CASWEGPPNTGELFF
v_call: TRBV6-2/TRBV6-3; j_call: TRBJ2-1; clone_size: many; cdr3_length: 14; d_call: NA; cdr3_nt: TGTGCCAGCAGAGAACTTAACAGTTACAATGAGCAGTTCTTC; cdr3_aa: CASRELNSYNEQFF
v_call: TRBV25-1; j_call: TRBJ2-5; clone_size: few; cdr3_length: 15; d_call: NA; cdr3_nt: TGTGCCAGCAGTGCGCCCCTAGATAGTGGCGAGACCCAGTACTTC; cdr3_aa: CASSAPLDSGETQYF
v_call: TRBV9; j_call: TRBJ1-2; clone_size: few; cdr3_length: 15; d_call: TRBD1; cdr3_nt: TGTGCCAGCAGCGTAGATGCAGGGGGAAACTATGGCTACACCTTC; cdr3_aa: CASSVDAGGNYGYTF
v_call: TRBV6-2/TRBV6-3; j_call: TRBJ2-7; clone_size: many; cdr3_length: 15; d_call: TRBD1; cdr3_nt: TGTGCCAGCAGGGCCGGGACAGGGATTTCCTACGAGCAGTACTTC; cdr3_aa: CASRAGTGISYEQYF
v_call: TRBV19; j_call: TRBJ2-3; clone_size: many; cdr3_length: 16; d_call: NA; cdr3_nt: TGTGCCAGTAGCCCCCGACAGGGAGGAGGTGTGGATACGCAGTATTTT; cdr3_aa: CASSPRQGGGVDTQYF
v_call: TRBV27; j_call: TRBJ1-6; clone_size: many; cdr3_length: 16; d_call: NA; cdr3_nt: TGTGCCAGCAGGCCTCGAGGGGTTAGGAGTAATTCACCCCTCCACTTT; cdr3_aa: CASRPRGVRSNSPLHF
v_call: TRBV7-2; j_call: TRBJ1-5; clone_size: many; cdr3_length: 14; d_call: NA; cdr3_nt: TGTGCCAGCAGCCCAGGAAATAGCAATCAGCCCCAGCATTTT; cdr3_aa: CASSPGNSNQPQHF
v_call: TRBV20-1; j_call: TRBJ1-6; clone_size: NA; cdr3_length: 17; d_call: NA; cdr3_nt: TGCAGTGCTAGAGGGGCAGATCCTGGCGCCTATAATTCACCCCTCCACTTT; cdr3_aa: CSARGADPGAYNSPLHF
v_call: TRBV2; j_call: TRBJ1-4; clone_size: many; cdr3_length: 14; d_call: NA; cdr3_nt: TGTGCCAGCAGTACCCTGGCGAACGGTGAAAAACTGTTTTTT; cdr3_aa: CASSTLANGEKLFF
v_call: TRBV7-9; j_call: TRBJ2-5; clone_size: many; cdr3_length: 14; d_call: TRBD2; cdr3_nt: TGTGCCAGCAGGTCTAGCGGGGGAGCAGAGACCCAGTACTTC; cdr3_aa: CASRSSGGAETQYF
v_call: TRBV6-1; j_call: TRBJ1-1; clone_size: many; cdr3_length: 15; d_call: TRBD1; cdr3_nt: TGTGCCAGCAGTGAAGTTGGGACAGGGCCCTCTGAAGCTTTCTTT; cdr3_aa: CASSEVGTGPSEAFF
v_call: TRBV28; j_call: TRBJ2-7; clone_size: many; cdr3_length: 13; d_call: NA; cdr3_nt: TGTGCCAGCAGTTTACAGGGCCTCTACGAGCAGTACTTC; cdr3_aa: CASSLQGLYEQYF
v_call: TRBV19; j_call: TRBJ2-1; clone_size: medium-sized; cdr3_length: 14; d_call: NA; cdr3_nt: TGTGCCAGTAGTCCGCAGGAGGCCGACAATGAGCAGTTCTTC; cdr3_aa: CASSPQEADNEQFF
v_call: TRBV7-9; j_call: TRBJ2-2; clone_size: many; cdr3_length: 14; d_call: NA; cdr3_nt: TGTGCCAGCAGCTTTCGACTTAACACCGGGGAGCTGTTTTTT; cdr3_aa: CASSFRLNTGELFF
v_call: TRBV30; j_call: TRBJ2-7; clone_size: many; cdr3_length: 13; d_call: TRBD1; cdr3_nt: TGTGCCTGGGGGACAGGGGGACCCTACGAGCAGTACTTC; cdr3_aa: CAWGTGGPYEQYF
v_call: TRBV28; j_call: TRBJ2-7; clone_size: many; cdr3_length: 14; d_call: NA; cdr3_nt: TGTGCCAGCAGTTTTCCAGGGGTCTCCTACGAGCAGTACTTC; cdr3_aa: CASSFPGVSYEQYF
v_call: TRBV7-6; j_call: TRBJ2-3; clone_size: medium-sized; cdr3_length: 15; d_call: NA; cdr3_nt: TGTGCCAGCAGCTTAGCACAAGGGGGGCCAGATACGCAGTATTTT; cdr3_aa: CASSLAQGGPDTQYF
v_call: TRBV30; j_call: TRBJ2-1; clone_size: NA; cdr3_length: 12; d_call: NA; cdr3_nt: TGTGCCTGGGGGGCTGAGGACAATGAGCAGTTCTTC; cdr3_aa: CAWGAEDNEQFF
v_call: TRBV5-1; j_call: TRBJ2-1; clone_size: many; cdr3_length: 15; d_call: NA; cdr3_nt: TGCGCCAGCAGCTTGGTCGGCACTCTTTTCAATGAGCAGTTCTTC; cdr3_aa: CASSLVGTLFNEQFF
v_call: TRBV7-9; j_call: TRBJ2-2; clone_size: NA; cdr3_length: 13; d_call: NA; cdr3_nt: TGTGCCAGCAGCCCATTTGAGACCGGGGAGCTGTTTTTT; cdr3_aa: CASSPFETGELFF
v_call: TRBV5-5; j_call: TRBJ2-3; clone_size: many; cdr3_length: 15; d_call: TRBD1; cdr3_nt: TGTGCCAGCAGCTTTACAGGGGGCGCAACAGATACGCAGTATTTT; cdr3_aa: CASSFTGGATDTQYF
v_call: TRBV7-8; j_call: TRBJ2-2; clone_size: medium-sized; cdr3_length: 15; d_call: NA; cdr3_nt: TGTGCCAGCACCCCACTGGAATCGAACACCGGGGAGCTGTTTTTT; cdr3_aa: CASTPLESNTGELFF
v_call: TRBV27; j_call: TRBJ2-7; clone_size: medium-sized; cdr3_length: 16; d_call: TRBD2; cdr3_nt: TGTGCCAGCAGTTTCGGACTAGCGGGGGGCGGGTACGAGCAGTACTTC; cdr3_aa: CASSFGLAGGGYEQYF
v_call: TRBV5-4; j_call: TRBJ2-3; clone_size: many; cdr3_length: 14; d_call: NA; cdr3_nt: TGTGCCAGCAGCCCCACCAGGTCCCCAGATACGCAGTATTTT; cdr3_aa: CASSPTRSPDTQYF
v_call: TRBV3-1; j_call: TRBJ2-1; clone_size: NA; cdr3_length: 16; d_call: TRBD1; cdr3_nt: TGTGCCAGCAGCCATTTTCCGGGACAGGGGACCAATGAGCAGTTCTTC; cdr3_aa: CASSHFPGQGTNEQFF
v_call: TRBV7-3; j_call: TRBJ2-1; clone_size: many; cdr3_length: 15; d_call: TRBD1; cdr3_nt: TGTGCCAGCAGCCCAGGGACAGCCTCCTACAATGAGCAGTTCTTC; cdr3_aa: CASSPGTASYNEQFF
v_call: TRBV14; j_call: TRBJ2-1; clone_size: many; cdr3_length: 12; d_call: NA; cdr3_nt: TGTGCCAGCAGCCCTTTCGACGCTGAGCAGTTCTTC; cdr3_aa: CASSPFDAEQFF
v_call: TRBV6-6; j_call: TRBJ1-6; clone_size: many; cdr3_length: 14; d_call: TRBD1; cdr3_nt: TGTGCCAGCAGTTACGGACAGGGCCCCAACCCCCTCCACTTT; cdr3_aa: CASSYGQGPNPLHF
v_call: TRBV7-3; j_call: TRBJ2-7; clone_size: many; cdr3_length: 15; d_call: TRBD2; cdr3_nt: TGTGCCAGCAGCACTAGCGGGGGGGCCCCCTACGAGCAGTACTTC; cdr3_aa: CASSTSGGAPYEQYF
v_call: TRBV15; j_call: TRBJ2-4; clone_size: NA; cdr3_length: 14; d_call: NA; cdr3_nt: TGTGCCACCAGCAGAGAGGGCGCCAAAAACATTCAGTACTTC; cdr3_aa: CATSREGAKNIQYF